This note documents a single TCR beta chain sequence. The antigen it recognizes is unknown. Per-base quality was not reported, and no clone a single base away is much larger than it. Whole blood was collected in K2EDTA tubes by collaborating institutions according to the institutions' own protocols. For TCRbeta analysis, collaborator samples were shipped as frozen whole blood, as isolated PBMCs, or as DNA extracted from either sample type. CDR1 and CDR2 (LGHNA, YNFKEQ) derive from the germline V gene. Reading from cysteine to phenylalanine, the CDR3 counts 19 amino acids. The sequence is cut down to CDR3 DNA, 57 bases in frame from base 1. V gives up 0 bases and J gives up 0 bases, and the segment between their germline ends measures 17 bases. These data originate in a study of blood T cell repertoires in COVID-19 (TCRdb year 2020). In terms of the full investigation: Samples covering the acute and convalescent phases of COVID-19 were provided by collaborators in the United States, Italy and Spain. The material from the prospective study consisted of cDNA or gDNA derived from T cells, B-cell-depleted T cells, or PBMCs. Deeply sampled blood TCRbeta repertoires from subjects exposed to, actively infected with, or recovered from COVID-19 were included in the dataset. The repertoires were made available in a free public database intended to serve as a resource for research on the immune response to SARS-CoV-2. Samples came from the ongoing ImmuneRACE study (first 160 participants) plus 1,254 subjects from 6 global collaborators. A de-identified subject ID, COVID-19 status, age in years and sex were almost always included in the sample metadata. Where HLA class I and class II types were available, the types were taken from metadata supplied by the sample provider, not from assay-based typing. Results and caveats for the whole study, not just this receptor: How much clinical and demographic metadata was included differed by source and by participant, and the metadata was provided uncurated.

TCRbeta CDR3 regions were amplified from genomic DNA using the immunoSEQ Assay, a bias-controlled multiplex PCR. The published analysis was carried out like this. Within the assay, amplification of reference gene primers was used to estimate how many nucleated cells each sample contained. To quantify the absolute abundance of each unique TCRbeta CDR3 rearrangement, sequence reads were collapsed and filtered. For each sample, productive Simpson clonality was calculated as the square root of Simpson's diversity index over productive rearrangements. Entries here come from immuneACCESS through TCRdb and include only in-frame sequences with V and J called. Some clones fail to appear in such tables; in the studies checked, an unresolved V gene covers under half of the shortfall, and the cause of the remainder is unknown. That table gives V, J and clone size, and the DNA gave D and trimming. The sample table contains approximately 41,000 clones; only one count was recorded for approximately 88% of them. The ten largest clones capture 1% to 1.5% of the sample.

Recombination joined TRBV4-2 with TRBJ1-4; the D region possibly corresponds to TRBD1 (6 bases align). The clonotype comes from a woman in her forties with acute or convalescent COVID-19. The specimen sequenced was peripheral blood. The sequenced DNA: TGTGCCAGCAGCCAAGAATTAGTCAGGACAGATACAACTAATGAAAAACTGTTTTTT. It encodes CASSQELVRTDTTNEKLFF.